This T cell receptor beta chain came from a study of control samples from healthy donors and cancer patients. Only in-frame clones appear in the TCRdb table, and some are missing; sequencing was by immunoSEQ multiplex PCR. Of fewer than 85,000 clones listed, 80% to 95% are singletons. The CDR3 has 19 residues. Per germline, CDR1 LGHNA and CDR2 YSLEER. The trim removed 1 base at V and 6 bases at J, leaving 16 bases unmatched. The V and J genes are TRBV4-3 and TRBJ2-7; 12 positions match TRBD2. The sequence came from a woman aged 60 to 75 in good health. Sequenced sample: blood. The CDR3 sequence: CASSQGPTLSSGRAFEQYF. DNA for the CDR3: TGCGCCAGCAGCCAAGGCCCCACCCTCTCTAGCGGGAGGGCCTTCGAGCAGTACTTC.